This T cell receptor beta chain was captured in a study of shared clonotypes between healthy human individuals. Findings and caveats of the study: Sorted-subset sequencing, rarefaction showed, was incomplete despite large depth. Clonotypes shared by all four sorted-subset donors had higher generation probabilities than non-shared clonotypes.

Researchers partitioned CD4+ cells into CD45RA+ naive and CD45RA-negative memory subsets. This clone is a singleton in its sample. The antigen is undetermined. Deep was the level used in running the assay. Produced via immunoSEQ multiplex PCR; TCRdb's table is partial and in-frame only. The top ten clones hold under 0.45% of a sample with a few million clones, over 90% of them seen once. Sequenced: naive CD4+ T cells from PBMCs. The sample's subset: CD45RA+ positively selected. The TCR originated in a young man in good health. Some clones in this sample may be carry-over from other donors' samples.

DNA for the CDR3: TGTGCCATCAGTGGGAGCCTCCTCGACCAATCTGAAGCTTTCTTT. It encodes CAISGSLLDQSEAFF. The chain couples TRBV10-3 to TRBJ1-1; D remains ambiguous. Germline V gives CDR1 ENHRY, CDR2 SYGVKD. V was clipped by 4 bases and J by 6 bases, with 18 bases between them. This CDR3 is 15 amino acids long.